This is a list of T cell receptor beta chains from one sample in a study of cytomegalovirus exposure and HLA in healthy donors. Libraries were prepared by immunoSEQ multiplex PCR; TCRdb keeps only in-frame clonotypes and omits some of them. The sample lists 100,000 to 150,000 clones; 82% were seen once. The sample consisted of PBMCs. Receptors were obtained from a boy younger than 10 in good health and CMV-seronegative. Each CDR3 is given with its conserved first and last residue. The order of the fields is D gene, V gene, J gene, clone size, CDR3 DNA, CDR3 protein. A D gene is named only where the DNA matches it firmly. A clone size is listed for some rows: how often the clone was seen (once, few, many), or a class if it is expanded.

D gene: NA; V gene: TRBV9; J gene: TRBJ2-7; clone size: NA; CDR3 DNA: TGTGCCAGCAGCCCGGACAGCGTAGGGCAGTACTTC; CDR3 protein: CASSPDSVGQYF
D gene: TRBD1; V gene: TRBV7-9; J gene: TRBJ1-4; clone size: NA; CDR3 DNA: TGTGCCAGCAGCCCAACAGGGGATAATGAAAAACTGTTTTTT; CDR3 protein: CASSPTGDNEKLFF
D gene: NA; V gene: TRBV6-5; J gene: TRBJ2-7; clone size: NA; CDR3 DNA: TGTGCCAGCAGTTACTCGAATGGCTACTACGAGCAGTACTTC; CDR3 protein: CASSYSNGYYEQYF
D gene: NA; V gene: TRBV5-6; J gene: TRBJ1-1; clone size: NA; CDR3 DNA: TGTGCCAGCAGCTGGGCGAACACTGAAGCTTTCTTT; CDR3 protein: CASSWANTEAFF
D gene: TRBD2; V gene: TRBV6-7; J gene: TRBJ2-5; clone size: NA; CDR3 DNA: TGTGCCAGCAGTTACAAACTAGCGGGGGACCGCATCAGGGAGACCCAGTACTTC; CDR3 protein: CASSYKLAGDRIRETQYF
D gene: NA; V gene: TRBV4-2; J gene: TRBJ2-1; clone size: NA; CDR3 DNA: TGTGCCAGCAGCCAAGATGCGGAGAGATCCTACAATGAGCAGTTCTTC; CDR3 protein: CASSQDAERSYNEQFF
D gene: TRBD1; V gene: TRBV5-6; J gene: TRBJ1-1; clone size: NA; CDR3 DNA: TGTGCCAGCAGCGGGTGGACAGGCCTGAACACTGAAGCTTTCTTT; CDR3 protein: CASSGWTGLNTEAFF
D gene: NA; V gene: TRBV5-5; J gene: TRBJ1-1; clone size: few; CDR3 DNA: TGTGCCAGCAGCCCCAGGACCAGGGTAGGGATGAACACTGAAGCTTTCTTT; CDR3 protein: CASSPRTRVGMNTEAFF
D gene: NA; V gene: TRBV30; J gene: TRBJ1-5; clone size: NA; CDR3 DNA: TGTGCCTGGAGTGTATATCAAGGGGGTCAGCCCCAGCATTTT; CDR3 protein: CAWSVYQGGQPQHF
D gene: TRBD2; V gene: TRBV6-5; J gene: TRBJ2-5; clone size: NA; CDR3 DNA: TGTGCCACGAGAGAAGCATTCCGGGAGGCCCAGTACTTC; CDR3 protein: CATREAFREAQYF
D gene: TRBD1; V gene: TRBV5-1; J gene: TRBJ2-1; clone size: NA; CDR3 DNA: TGCGCCAGCAGCTACAGGGGACCGGACAATGAGCAGTTCTTC; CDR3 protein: CASSYRGPDNEQFF
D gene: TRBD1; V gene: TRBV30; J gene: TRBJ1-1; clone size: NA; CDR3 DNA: TGTGCCTGGAGTTGGGGACAGGGGAGTACTGAAGCTTTCTTT; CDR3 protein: CAWSWGQGSTEAFF
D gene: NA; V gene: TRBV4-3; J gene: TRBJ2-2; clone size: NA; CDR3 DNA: TGCGCCAGCAGCCATCTTACAGCAACCGGGGAGCTGTTTTTT; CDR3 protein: CASSHLTATGELFF
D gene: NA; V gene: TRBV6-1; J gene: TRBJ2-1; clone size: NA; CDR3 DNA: TGTGCCAGCAACACTGGGACAAGCTCCTACAATGAGCAGTTCTTC; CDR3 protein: CASNTGTSSYNEQFF
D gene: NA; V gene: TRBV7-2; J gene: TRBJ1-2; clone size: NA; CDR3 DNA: TGTGCCAGCAGCTTAGACGGCAGGGCTAACTATGGCTACACCTTC; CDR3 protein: CASSLDGRANYGYTF
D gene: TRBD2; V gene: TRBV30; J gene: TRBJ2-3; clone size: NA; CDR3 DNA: TGTGCCTGGAGTGTACTAGCGGGGGGGATTACAGATACGCAGTATTTT; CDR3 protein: CAWSVLAGGITDTQYF
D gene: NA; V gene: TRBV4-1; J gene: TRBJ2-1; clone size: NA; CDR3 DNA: TGCGCCAGCGCCCTCGGTCCAGGGATCAATGAGCAGTTCTTC; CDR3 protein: CASALGPGINEQFF
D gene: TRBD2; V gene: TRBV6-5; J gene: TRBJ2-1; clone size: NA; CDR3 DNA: TGTGCCAGCAGTTACTCGGGCAGACTAGCGGATGAGCAGTTCTTC; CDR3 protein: CASSYSGRLADEQFF
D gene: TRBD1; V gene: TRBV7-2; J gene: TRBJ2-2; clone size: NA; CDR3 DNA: TGTGCCAGCAGCCGACCGGGACAGCCCTTTGGGGAGCTGTTTTTT; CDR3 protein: CASSRPGQPFGELFF
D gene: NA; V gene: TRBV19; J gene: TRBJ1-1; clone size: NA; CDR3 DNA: TGTGCCAGTAGTCCGTCGGGAGGGGTGGTCACTGAAGCTTTCTTT; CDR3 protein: CASSPSGGVVTEAFF
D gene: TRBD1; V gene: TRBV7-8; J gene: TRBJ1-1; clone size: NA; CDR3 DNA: TGTGCCAGCAGCTCGGGACAGGGATCAAGAGAAGCTTTCTTT; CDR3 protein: CASSSGQGSREAFF
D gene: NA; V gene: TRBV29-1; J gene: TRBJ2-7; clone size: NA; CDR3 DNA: TGCAGCGTTGAAGGACCTCCGGGAACCTCTACCTACGAGCAGTACTTC; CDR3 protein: CSVEGPPGTSTYEQYF
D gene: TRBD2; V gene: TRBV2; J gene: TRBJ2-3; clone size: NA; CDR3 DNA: TGTGCCAGCAAGAAGGGACTAGCGGAACAGCATACGCAGTATTTT; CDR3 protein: CASKKGLAEQHTQYF
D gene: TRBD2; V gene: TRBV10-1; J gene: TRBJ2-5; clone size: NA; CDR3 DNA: TGCGCCAGCAGTGAGAAGCCCTTACTAGCGGGAGTTAGAGAGACCCAGTACTTC; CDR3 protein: CASSEKPLLAGVRETQYF
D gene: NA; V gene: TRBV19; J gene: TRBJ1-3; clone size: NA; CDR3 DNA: TGTGCCAGTAGTATAGATAGGACTGATGGAAACACCATATATTTT; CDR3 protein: CASSIDRTDGNTIYF
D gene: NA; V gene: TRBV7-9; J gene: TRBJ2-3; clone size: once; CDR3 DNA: TGTGCCAGCAGCTTAACGGGACGGATAGTGGGGAGGCCTGATACGCAGTATTTT; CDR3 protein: CASSLTGRIVGRPDTQYF
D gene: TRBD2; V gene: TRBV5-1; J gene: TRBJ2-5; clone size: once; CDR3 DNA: TGCGCCAGCAGCTTGGAACTAGCGGAAGAGACCCAGTACTTC; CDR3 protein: CASSLELAEETQYF
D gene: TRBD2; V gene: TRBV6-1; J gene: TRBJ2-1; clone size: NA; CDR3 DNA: TGTGCCAGCAGTAAGACTAGCGGTACTTACAATGAGCAGTTCTTC; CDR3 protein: CASSKTSGTYNEQFF
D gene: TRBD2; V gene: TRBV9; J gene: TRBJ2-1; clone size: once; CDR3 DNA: TGTGCCAGCAGCGGGGGACTAGCGGGGTCCAATGAGCAGTTCTTC; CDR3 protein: CASSGGLAGSNEQFF
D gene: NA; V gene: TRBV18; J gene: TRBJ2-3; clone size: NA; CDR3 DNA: TGTGCCAGCTCCCCCGCCGGTGCTACAGATACGCAGTATTTT; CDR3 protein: CASSPAGATDTQYF
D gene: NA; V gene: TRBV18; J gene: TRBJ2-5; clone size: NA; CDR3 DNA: TGTGCCAGCTCACCACTGTCAGGCCTCCAAGAGACCCAGTACTTC; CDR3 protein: CASSPLSGLQETQYF